This TCR beta chain was profiled in a study of blood T cell repertoires in COVID-19. Study summary: Sources were T cells, B-cell-depleted T cells, or PBMCs; the material itself was cDNA or gDNA.

As handled by the study authors: Estimates of nucleated cell counts were drawn from the amplification of reference gene primers. TCRdb keeps only in-frame clones here, not all; method: immunoSEQ multiplex PCR. Clone size and the V and J calls come from that table; the DNA yielded D and trimming. Here the sample spans 250,000 to 400,000 clones, more than 70% being singletons. The clonotype was recovered from a woman in her 30s with COVID-19, enrolled during active disease. Sequenced sample: peripheral blood.

The CDR3 sequence is CASSDPGGYTF. The CDR3 nucleotides read TGTGCCAGCAGTGACCCGGGTGGCTACACCTTC. The chain links TRBV6-4 to TRBJ1-2; D unresolved. There are 11 residues in the CDR3. Trimming removed 2 bases from V and 7 bases from J, with 5 bases in between. Germline assignment: CDR1 MRHNA and CDR2 SNTAGT.